Each of the 2 T cell receptor beta chains below was sequenced from the same sample in a study of CD8+CD57+ T cells in acquired aplastic anemia. The study profiled TCR beta VDJ and CDR3 using genomic DNA as template. TCRdb processed the reads anew with MiXCR; each CDR3 protein has one entry. The sample carries under 350,000 distinct CDR3 sequences, 45% to 65% recorded once. Patients picked for sequencing had shown CD8+CD57+ cell expansion detected by flow cytometry. Material for sequencing was sorted CD4+, CD8+, or CD8+CD57+ T cells (not recorded which) from PBMCs. The receptors here all came from a human donor with aplastic anemia.

The sample holds many counts of this clonotype. The V gene is TRBV2, the J gene TRBJ2-3; tentatively, D is TRBD1 (6 bases). The CDR3 has 17 amino acids. The germline CDR1 and CDR2 sequences are SNHLY and FYNNEI. Trimming left V 7 bases short and J 4 bases short, with 24 bases between. The chain's CDR3 is CASTITPTGHSADTQYF. The CDR3, as DNA: TGTGCCAGCACCATCACCCCAACAGGGCATAGCGCAGATACGCAGTATTTT.

This chain links TRBV20-1 with TRBJ2-3; no definite D call. The germline V and J ends were trimmed by 3 bases and 0 bases, with 10 bases remaining between them. Germline V gene data show CDR1 as DFQATT and CDR2 as SNEGSKA (reference sequence). This CDR3 region has 14 residues. The CDR3 sequence is CSASVATSTDTQYF. The CDR3 nucleotides are TGCAGTGCTAGTGTGGCTACTAGCACAGATACGCAGTATTTT.